The 30 T cell receptor beta chains below were found in one sample sequenced in a study of blood T cell repertoires in COVID-19. Repertoires were generated with immunoSEQ multiplex PCR, while TCRdb's copy carries only in-frame clones and drops some. The table records approximately 430,000 clones, 86% of them present only once. Sequencing was performed on peripheral blood. The receptor source for this set is a woman in her thirties with active or convalescent COVID-19.

CDR3 nucleotides: TGTGCCAGTAGTCCCTCGTTTTTTCAGTTCACTGAGCAGTTCTTC. Its protein is CASSPSFFQFTEQFF. The chain uses TRBV19 and TRBJ2-1; D remains unclear. The V and J ends lost 5 bases and 9 bases respectively, with 20 bases between them. From germline, CDR1 is LNHDA and CDR2 SQIVND (reference sequence). CDR3 length equals 15 residues.

In its sample, this clone was seen once. The chain combines TRBV6-5 with TRBJ1-5; a possible D gene is TRBD1 (6 bases). CDR3 size: 14 residues. V lost 8 bases, J lost 4 bases, and 15 bases lay in between. Per germline, CDR1 MNHEY and CDR2 SVGAGI. The CDR3 loop reads CASGGGRANQPQHF. CDR3 nucleotides: TGTGCCAGCGGGGGGGGCAGGGCAAATCAGCCCCAGCATTTT.

This chain links TRBV5-1 with TRBJ1-2, with 9 bases lining up with TRBD1. The J segment lost 4 bases and the V segment lost 4 bases, leaving 5 bases of the junction unmatched. This CDR3 region has 14 residues. Germline assignment: CDR1 SGHRS and CDR2 YFSETQ. DNA for the CDR3: TGCGCCAGCAGCCCAGGGACAGGGCCCTATGGCTACACCTTC. Protein sequence: CASSPGTGPYGYTF.

The V and J genes are TRBV9 and TRBJ2-1, with D unclear. This CDR3 comprises 11 residues. Trimming cost V 4 bases and J 5 bases, with 4 bases left between them. Germline V gene lookup returns CDR1 SGDLS and CDR2 YYNGEE. For the CDR3, the DNA is TGTGCCAGCAGCCTCCACAATGAGCAGTTCTTC. As protein: CASSLHNEQFF.

In regard to this clone: This CDR3 is also generated by other DNA sequences in the sample. V and J are TRBV2 and TRBJ1-1, with a weak D call TRBD1 (6 bases). The V gene's germline CDR1 is SNHLY and CDR2 FYNNEI. This CDR3 spans 14 amino acids. V was cut by 6 bases and J by 1 base, with 12 bases left in between. Written as DNA, the CDR3 is TGTGCCAGCAGCGTAGGGGGGGGGAACACTGAAGCTTTCTTT. Translation gives CASSVGGGNTEAFF.

The V and J genes are TRBV5-1 and TRBJ2-7; 7 bases align to TRBD1. This CDR3 comprises 13 residues. Trimming took 4 bases from V and 3 from J; bases not matched to a gene: 4. CDR1 and CDR2 from the germline V gene are SGHRS and YFSETQ. The CDR3 sequence: CASSTDRVYEQYF. In DNA form, the CDR3 reads TGCGCCAGCAGCACAGACAGGGTCTACGAGCAGTACTTC. Supplemented by reference TRBV5-1 and TRBJ2-7, the full variable domain reads KAGVTQTPRYLIKTRGQQVTLSCSPISGHRSVSWYQQTPGQGLQFLFEYFSETQRNKGNFPGRFSGRQFSNSRSEMNVSTLELGDSALYLCASSTDRVYEQYFGPGTRLTVT.

The J gene is TRBJ2-1, the V gene TRBV2; the D is unclear. The CDR3 has 12 residues. Germline-derived CDR1 and CDR2 are SNHLY and FYNNEI. Trimming cost V 6 bases and J 6 bases, with 9 bases left between them. CDR3 DNA: TGTGCCAGCAGAGCACCCTTCAATGAGCAGTTCTTC. It encodes CASRAPFNEQFF.

This sequence joins TRBV5-1 and TRBJ2-7; TRBD1 agrees at 9 bases. The CDR3 runs to 13 residues. V lost 6 bases to trimming and J lost 2 bases; unmatched junction nucleotides: 3. The V gene's germline CDR1 is SGHRS and CDR2 YFSETQ. CDR3 residues: CASKRQGAYEQYF. Here the CDR3 DNA reads TGCGCCAGCAAGAGACAGGGGGCCTACGAGCAGTACTTC.

On this clone: The germline gene is not matched at one end of the junction; a read error may be the cause. V is TRBV19 and J is TRBJ2-6; tentatively, D is TRBD2 (6 bases). Germline CDR1 and CDR2: LNHDA and SQIVND (reference sequence). The CDR3 consists of 17 residues. The CDR3 nucleotides read TGTGCCAGTAGTATTGGAGGGGCACTCTCTGTGGCCAACGTCCTGACTTTC. Amino acids: CASSIGGALSVANVLTF.

Of note for this clone: Within the sample, other DNA sequences also encode this same CDR3. V usage is TRBV27 and J usage is TRBJ2-7, with D hard to call. CDR1 and CDR2 from the germline V gene are MNHEY and SMNVEV (reference sequence). Trimming stripped 2 bases from V and 3 bases from J, with 8 bases between. The CDR3 consists of 13 residues. The CDR3 protein is CASSLSGSYEQYF. In nucleotides, the CDR3 is TGTGCCAGCAGTTTAAGTGGTAGCTACGAGCAGTACTTC.

This chain connects TRBV5-1 to TRBJ2-6, with 7 bases matching TRBD1. CDR1 and CDR2 (germline): SGHRS, YFSETQ. This CDR3 spans 16 amino acids. Germline trimming cut 2 bases from V and 2 bases from J; bases unmatched to any gene: 4. In DNA, the CDR3 is TGCGCCAGCAGCTTTACCCAGGGGGCTGGGGCCAACGTCCTGACTTTC. Its translation is CASSFTQGAGANVLTF.

This chain joins TRBV19 and TRBJ1-2; no clear D. In germline, CDR1 is LNHDA, CDR2 SQIVND (reference sequence). CDR3 size: 12 residues. V lost 1 base and J lost 4, with 4 bases in between. CDR3 residues: CASSIAGYGYTF. CDR3 bases: TGTGCCAGTAGTATAGCGGGCTATGGCTACACCTTC.

The rearrangement joins TRBV21-1 to TRBJ2-7; the table assigns TRBD1, which was not confirmed against the DNA. TRBV21-1 is a documented pseudogene. This CDR3 is 14 amino acids long. The DNA for the CDR3 is TGTGCCAGCCGAGGCCAGGGGGCATTCGACGAGCAGTACTTC. Encoded protein: CASRGQGAFDEQYF.

The CDR3, as DNA: TGTGCCAGCAGCTTTTACCTAGCGGGGACACCGTGGACCGGGGAGCTGTTTTTT. It translates to CASSFYLAGTPWTGELFF. This rearrangement joins TRBV7-2 to TRBJ2-2; 9 bases match TRBD2. The CDR3 totals 18 residues. Germline CDR1 and CDR2: SGHTA and FQGNSA. V lost 3 bases, J lost 5 bases, and 13 bases stayed unmatched.

V and J are TRBV4-2 and TRBJ1-6; no firm D call. V was trimmed by 0 bases and J by 0 bases, leaving 12 bases between them. Germline CDR1 reads LGHNA; CDR2 reads YNFKEQ. The CDR3 covers 18 residues. The CDR3 bases are TGTGCCAGCAGCCAAGATCCTAACGGTGGCTCCTATAATTCACCCCTCCACTTT. Encoded protein: CASSQDPNGGSYNSPLHF.

This clone appeared a single time. The chain is built from TRBV7-8 and TRBJ2-7; 8 bases agree with TRBD1. The CDR3 contains 17 residues. Per the germline V gene, CDR1 is SGHVS and CDR2 is FQNEAQ. The ends lost 1 base at V and 6 bases at J; junction bases unmatched: 14. The DNA of the CDR3 is TGTGCCAGCAGCTTAGACGGGACAGGTATCGGTCGCGGCGAGCAGTACTTC. Protein: CASSLDGTGIGRGEQYF.

Of note for this clone: Within the sample, other DNA sequences also encode this same CDR3. The chain has TRBV5-1 and TRBJ2-5; 9 nucleotides match TRBD2. CDR3 length: 16 residues. Germline trimming cut 0 bases from V and 1 base from J; bases unmatched to any gene: 4. Looked up from germline, CDR1 is SGHRS and CDR2 is YFSETQ. This CDR3 reads CASSLGASGTQETQYF. The CDR3 nucleotides read TGCGCCAGCAGCTTGGGTGCTAGCGGGACCCAAGAGACCCAGTACTTC.

About this clone itself: This CDR3 is also generated by other DNA sequences in the sample. V is TRBV11-2 and J is TRBJ1-2; 7 nucleotides line up with TRBD1. Trimming cost V 5 bases and J 0 bases; bases outside gene matches: 3. CDR3 length: 14 amino acids. Germline V gene lookup returns CDR1 SGHAT and CDR2 FQNNGV. CDR3 region: CASSPGTANYGYTF. In DNA, the CDR3 is TGTGCCAGCAGCCCGGGGACAGCTAACTATGGCTACACCTTC.

This CDR3 reads CASSSRGREQYF. The DNA for the CDR3 is TGTGCCAGCAGCTCCAGGGGACGCGAGCAGTACTTC. The chain combines TRBV7-2 with TRBJ2-7; D might be TRBD1 (6 bases). Between the trimmed V and J ends, which lost 4 bases and 6 bases, there was a span of 10 bases. CDR1 SGHTA and CDR2 FQGNSA come from the germline V gene. The length of the CDR3 is 12 residues.

This chain connects TRBV5-1 to TRBJ1-3; 7 positions agree with TRBD1. Germline V gene sequence: CDR1 SGHRS, CDR2 YFSETQ. The CDR3 runs 18 residues. The junction had 10 bases not matched to a gene; V was cut back by 1 base and J by 0 bases. The chain's CDR3 is CASSLTIRDRGSGNTIYF. The DNA for the CDR3 is TGCGCCAGCAGCTTGACAATTCGGGACAGAGGCTCTGGAAACACCATATATTTT.

This chain links TRBV29-1 with TRBJ1-2, with 10 bases that match TRBD1. The CDR3 loop spans 13 amino acids. The V gene's germline CDR1 is SQVTM and CDR2 ANQGSEA. Losses at the gene ends were 3 bases for V and 3 bases for J; bases not matched to a gene: 1. CDR3 loop: CSVEDRGDYGYTF. CDR3 DNA sequence: TGCAGCGTTGAGGACAGGGGGGACTATGGCTACACCTTC.

The CDR3 coding sequence is TGTGCCATCACCCCGGGACAGGGAGGAGGGCCCCTCCACTTT. This sequence encodes CAITPGQGGGPLHF. J is TRBJ1-6 and V is TRBV10-3; TRBD1 aligns across 9 bases. The germline CDR1 and CDR2 sequences are ENHRY and SYGVKD. The CDR3 extends over 14 amino acids. The junction had 11 bases not matched to a gene; V was cut back by 7 bases and J by 13 bases.

V gene TRBV7-9 combines with J gene TRBJ1-1, with a tentative D call TRBD1 (6 bases). The CDR3 sequence is 14 residues long. Trimming took 4 bases from V and 1 from J, leaving 10 bases between them. The germline V gene encodes CDR1 SEHNR and CDR2 FQNEAQ (reference sequence). The CDR3 sequence is CASSSRQANTEAFF. CDR3 DNA sequence: TGTGCCAGCAGCTCAAGACAGGCGAACACTGAAGCTTTCTTT. Looking up the rest from reference TRBV7-9 and TRBJ1-1 gives the full variable domain: DTGVSQNPRHKITKRGQNVTFRCDPISEHNRLYWYRQTLGQGPEFLTYFQNEAQLEKSRLLSDRFSAERPKGSFSTLEIQRTEQGDSAMYLCASSSRQANTEAFFGQGTRLTVV.

This chain uses TRBV4-2 with TRBJ2-1, with 16 bases lining up with TRBD2. CDR1 and CDR2 from the germline V gene are LGHNA and YNFKEQ. The V and J ends lost 4 bases and 4 bases, in that order; junction bases with no gene match: 1. The CDR3 is 16 residues long. CDR3 loop: CASSRGLAGGYNEQFF. The CDR3, as DNA: TGTGCCAGCAGCCGGGGACTAGCGGGAGGGTACAATGAGCAGTTCTTC.

This clone has more than one count but fewer than ten. The CDR3 loop is CASSSADTSAIYF. The CDR3 nucleotides are TGTGCCAGCAGTTCCGCGGACACCTCCGCCATATATTTT. The chain couples TRBV12-3 or TRBV12-4 to TRBJ1-3; D is possibly TRBD1 (5 bases). V lost 4 bases and J 11 bases, leaving 15 bases between the germline ends. This CDR3 is built from 13 residues.

This clone is a singleton in its sample. This chain uses TRBV9 with TRBJ1-3, with 7 bases matching TRBD1. The germline V gene has CDR1 SGDLS and CDR2 YYNGEE. After removal of 3 bases from V and 3 bases from J, the junction contained 0 bases not matched to a gene. The CDR3 is 13 residues long. The CDR3 nucleotides read TGTGCCAGCAGCGGACAGGGTGGAAACACCATATATTTT. Amino acid sequence: CASSGQGGNTIYF.

The chain employs TRBV19 and TRBJ2-3; TRBD2 matches at 10 bases. V was pared by 6 bases and J by 1 base, with 10 bases of the junction left unmatched. This CDR3 is 17 amino acids long. In germline, CDR1 is LNHDA, CDR2 SQIVND (reference sequence). The CDR3 region has the DNA TGTGCCAGTAGCAAAAAAACCGGGACTAGCGGCACAGATACGCAGTATTTT. Its protein is CASSKKTGTSGTDTQYF.

The chain carries TRBV15 and TRBJ1-2, with D maybe TRBD1 (5 bases). The CDR3 extends over 16 amino acids. V was clipped by 4 bases and J by 4 bases, with 19 bases between them. In germline, CDR1 is LNHNV, CDR2 YYDKDF (reference sequence). The CDR3 loop reads CATSTELTENLYGYTF. The CDR3 DNA is TGTGCCACCAGCACCGAATTGACAGAAAATCTCTATGGCTACACCTTC. Filled out from reference TRBV15 and TRBJ1-2, the complete variable domain reads DAMVIQNPRYQVTQFGKPVTLSCSQTLNHNVMYWYQQKSSQAPKLLFHYYDKDFNNEADTPDNFQSRRPNTSFCFLDIRSPGLGDTAMYLCATSTELTENLYGYTFGSGTRLTVV.

A few counts support this clone. CDR3 DNA: TGTGCCAGCAGCTTAGAATTGGGGAGAGACGAGCAGTACTTC. This gives the protein CASSLELGRDEQYF. The chain links TRBV11-2 to TRBJ2-7; D possibly corresponds to TRBD2 (5 bases). The V end was cut by 0 bases, the J end by 5 bases, with 11 bases between. The CDR3 covers 14 residues. Germline CDR1 is SGHAT and CDR2 is FQNNGV.

The chain links TRBV5-1 to TRBJ2-1; 9 bases are shared with TRBD2. V was clipped by 2 bases and J by 4 bases; unmatched bases: 10. CDR1 and CDR2 (germline): SGHRS, YFSETQ. The CDR3 loop spans 17 amino acids. CDR3 sequence (DNA): TGCGCCAGCAGCTTAACATCCGTTAGCGGGAGTTACAATGAGCAGTTCTTC. Translating gives CASSLTSVSGSYNEQFF.